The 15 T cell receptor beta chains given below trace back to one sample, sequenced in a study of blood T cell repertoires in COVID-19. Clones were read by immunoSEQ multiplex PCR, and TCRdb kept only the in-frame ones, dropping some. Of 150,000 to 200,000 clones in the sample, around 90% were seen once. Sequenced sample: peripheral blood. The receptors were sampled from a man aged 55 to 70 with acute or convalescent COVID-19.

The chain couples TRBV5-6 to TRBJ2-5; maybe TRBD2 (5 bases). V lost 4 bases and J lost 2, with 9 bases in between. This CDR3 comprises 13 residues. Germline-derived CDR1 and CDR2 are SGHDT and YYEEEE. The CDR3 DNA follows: TGTGCCAGCAGCCGGGATCCACAAGAGACCCAGTACTTC. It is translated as CASSRDPQETQYF.

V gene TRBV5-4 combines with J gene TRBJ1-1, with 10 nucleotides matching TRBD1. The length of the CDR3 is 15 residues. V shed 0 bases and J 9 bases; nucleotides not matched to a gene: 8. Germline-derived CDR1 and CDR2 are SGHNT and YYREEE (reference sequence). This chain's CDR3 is CASSLGHGTGVQAFF. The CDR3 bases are TGTGCCAGCAGCTTGGGACACGGGACAGGGGTGCAAGCTTTCTTT. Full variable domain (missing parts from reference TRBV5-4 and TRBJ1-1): ETGVTQSPTHLIKTRGQQVTLRCSSQSGHNTVSWYQQALGQGPQFIFQYYREEENGRGNFPPRFSGLQFPNYSSELNVNALELDDSALYLCASSLGHGTGVQAFFGQGTRLTVV.

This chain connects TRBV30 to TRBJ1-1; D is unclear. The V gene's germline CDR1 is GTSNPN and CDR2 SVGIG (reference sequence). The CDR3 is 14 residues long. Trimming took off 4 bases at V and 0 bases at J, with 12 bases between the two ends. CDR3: CAWKFGGMNTEAFF. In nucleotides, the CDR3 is TGTGCCTGGAAGTTCGGCGGAATGAACACTGAAGCTTTCTTT. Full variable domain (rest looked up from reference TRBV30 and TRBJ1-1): SQTIHQWPATLVQPVGSPLSLECTVEGTSNPNLYWYRQAAGRGLQLLFYSVGIGQISSEVPQNLSASRPQDRQFILSSKKLLLSDSGFYLCAWKFGGMNTEAFFGQGTRLTVV.

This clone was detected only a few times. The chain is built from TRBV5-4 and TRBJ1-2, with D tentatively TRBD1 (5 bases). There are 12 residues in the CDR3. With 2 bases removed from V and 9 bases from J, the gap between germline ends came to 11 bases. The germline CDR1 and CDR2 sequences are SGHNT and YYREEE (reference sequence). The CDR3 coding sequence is TGTGCCAGCAGCTTCCAGACAGACCGCTACACCTTC. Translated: CASSFQTDRYTF.

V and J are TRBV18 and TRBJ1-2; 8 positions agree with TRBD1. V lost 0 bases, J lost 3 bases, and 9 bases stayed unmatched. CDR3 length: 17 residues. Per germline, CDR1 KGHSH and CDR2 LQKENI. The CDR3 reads CASSPPSARGLDYGYTF. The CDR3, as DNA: TGTGCCAGCTCACCACCCTCCGCCAGGGGGCTCGACTATGGCTACACCTTC.

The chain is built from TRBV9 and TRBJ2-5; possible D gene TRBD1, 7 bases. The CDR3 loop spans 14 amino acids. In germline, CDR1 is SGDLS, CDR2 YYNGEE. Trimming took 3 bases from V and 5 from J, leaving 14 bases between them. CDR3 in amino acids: CASSAGGLTETQYF. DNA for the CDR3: TGTGCCAGCAGCGCAGGGGGGCTCACTGAGACCCAGTACTTC.

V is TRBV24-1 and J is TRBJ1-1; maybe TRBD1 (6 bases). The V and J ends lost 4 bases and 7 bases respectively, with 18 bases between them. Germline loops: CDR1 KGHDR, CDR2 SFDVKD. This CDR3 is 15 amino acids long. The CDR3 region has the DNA TGTGCCACCAGTGACCCCGGGGCAGGGGCAGGTGAAGCTTTCTTT. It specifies CATSDPGAGAGEAFF.

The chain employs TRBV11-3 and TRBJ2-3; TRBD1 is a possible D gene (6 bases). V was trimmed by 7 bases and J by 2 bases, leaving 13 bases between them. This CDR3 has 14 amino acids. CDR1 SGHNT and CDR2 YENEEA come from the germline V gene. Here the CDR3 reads CASTLRGTTDTQYF. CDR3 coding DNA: TGTGCCAGCACCCTGAGGGGGACCACAGATACGCAGTATTTT.

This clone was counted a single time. The CDR3 is CASSHWDRAYEQYV. In nucleotides, the CDR3 is TGTGCCAGCAGCCATTGGGACAGGGCCTACGAGCAGTACGTC. This chain joins TRBV3-1 (or the pseudogene TRBV3-2) and TRBJ2-7, with 9 bases lining up with TRBD1. The CDR3 consists of 14 residues. Per the germline V gene, CDR1 is LGHDT and CDR2 is YNNKEL (reference sequence). V lost 3 bases, J lost 2 bases, and 2 bases stayed unmatched.

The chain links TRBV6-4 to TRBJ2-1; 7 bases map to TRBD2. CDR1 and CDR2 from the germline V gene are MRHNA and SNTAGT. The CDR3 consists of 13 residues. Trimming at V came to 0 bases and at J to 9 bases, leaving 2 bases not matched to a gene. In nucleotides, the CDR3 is TGTGCCAGCAGTGACTCGTGGGGGGGTGAGCAGTTCTTC. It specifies CASSDSWGGEQFF.

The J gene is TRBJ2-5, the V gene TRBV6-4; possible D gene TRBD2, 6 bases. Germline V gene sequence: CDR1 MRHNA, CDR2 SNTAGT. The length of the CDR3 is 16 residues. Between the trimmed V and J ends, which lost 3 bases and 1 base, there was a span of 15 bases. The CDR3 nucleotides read TGTGCCAGCAGTGAGTTAGCGGCTTCGCCCCAAGAGACCCAGTACTTC. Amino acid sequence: CASSELAASPQETQYF.

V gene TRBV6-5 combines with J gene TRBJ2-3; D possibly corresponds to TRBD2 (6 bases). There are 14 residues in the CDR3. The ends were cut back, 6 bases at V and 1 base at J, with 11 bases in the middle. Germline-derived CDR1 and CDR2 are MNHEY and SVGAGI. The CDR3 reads CASRGTSGTDTQYF. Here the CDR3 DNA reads TGTGCCAGCAGGGGGACTTCGGGCACAGATACGCAGTATTTT.

The DNA of the CDR3 is TGTGCCAGCAGCCCTAGGGGCGGAGACTATGGCTACACCTTC. It translates to CASSPRGGDYGYTF. V gene TRBV7-3 combines with J gene TRBJ1-2, with a possible D match to TRBD1 (5 bases). Germline V gene lookup returns CDR1 SGHTA and CDR2 FQGTGA. The CDR3 runs to 14 residues. V was trimmed by 5 bases and J by 3 bases, leaving 13 bases between them.

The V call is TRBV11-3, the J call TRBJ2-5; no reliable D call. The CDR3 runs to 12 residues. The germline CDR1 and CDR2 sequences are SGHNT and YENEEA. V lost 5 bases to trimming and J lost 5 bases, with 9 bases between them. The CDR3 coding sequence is TGTGCCAGCAGCCCAAGTCGGGAGACCCAGTACTTC. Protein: CASSPSRETQYF. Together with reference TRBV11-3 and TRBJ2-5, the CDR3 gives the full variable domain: EAGVVQSPRYKIIEKKQPVAFWCNPISGHNTLYWYLQNLGQGPELLIRYENEEAVDDSQLPKDRFSAERLKGVDSTLKIQPAELGDSAVYLCASSPSRETQYFGPGTRLLVL.

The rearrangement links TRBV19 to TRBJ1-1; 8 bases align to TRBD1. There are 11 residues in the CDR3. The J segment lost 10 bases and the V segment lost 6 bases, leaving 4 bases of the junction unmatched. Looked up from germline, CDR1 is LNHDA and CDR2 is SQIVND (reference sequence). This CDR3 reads CASRGTGGAFF. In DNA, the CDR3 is TGTGCCAGTAGGGGAACAGGGGGAGCTTTCTTT.